This T cell receptor beta chain was retrieved from a study of blood T cell repertoires in COVID-19. Looking at the study overall: The United States, Italy and Spain were the sources of the acute and convalescent COVID-19 samples. T cells, B-cell-depleted T cells, or PBMCs supplied cDNA or gDNA.

CDR3 length: 17 amino acids. CDR1 is MDHEN and CDR2 is SYDVKM in the germline V gene. The V and J ends lost 6 bases and 0 bases respectively, with 15 bases between them. The Seattle site enrolled patients during active infection and followed them longitudinally. Original methodology: The assay estimated nucleated cells by amplifying reference gene primers. Clones were sequenced by immunoSEQ multiplex PCR, and TCRdb holds only the in-frame ones, with some missing. The V and J calls and clone size are taken from that table; D and trimming were inferred from the DNA. Counted here are 250,000 to 300,000 clones, about 90% occurring once; the ten biggest clones make up about an eighth.

The chain is built from TRBV28 and TRBJ1-6; D call uncertain. The TCR originated in a woman aged 25-40 years with COVID-19, enrolled during active disease. Source material: peripheral blood. The CDR3 reads CASSHLAGSSYNSPLHF. The CDR3 nucleotides read TGTGCCAGCAGCCATTTGGCGGGGAGCTCCTATAATTCACCCCTCCACTTT.